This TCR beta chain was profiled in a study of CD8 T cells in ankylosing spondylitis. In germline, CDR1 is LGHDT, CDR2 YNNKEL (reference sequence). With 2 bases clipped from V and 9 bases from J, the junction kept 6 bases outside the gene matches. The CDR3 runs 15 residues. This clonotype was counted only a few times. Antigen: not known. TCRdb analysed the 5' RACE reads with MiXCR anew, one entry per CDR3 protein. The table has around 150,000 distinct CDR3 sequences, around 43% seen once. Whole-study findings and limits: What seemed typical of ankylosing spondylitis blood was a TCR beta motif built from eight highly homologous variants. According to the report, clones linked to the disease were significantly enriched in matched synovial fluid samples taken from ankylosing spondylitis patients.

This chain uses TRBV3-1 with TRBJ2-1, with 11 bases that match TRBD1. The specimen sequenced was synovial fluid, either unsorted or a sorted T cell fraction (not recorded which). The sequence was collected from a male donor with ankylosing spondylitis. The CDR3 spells CASSQLRTGGVEQFF. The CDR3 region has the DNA TGTGCCAGCAGCCAACTACGGACAGGGGGCGTTGAGCAGTTCTTC.